This TCR beta chain was found in a study of T cells in Graves' hyperthyroidism and ophthalmopathy. General observations from the study: Ophthalmopathy and stable hyperthyroidism were separated by a 13 V-J model.

Concerning this clonotype itself: The antigen remains undetermined.

The diagnoses drew upon clinical symptoms, serum thyroxine and TRAb, thyroid ultrasound and orbital computed tomography. Regions amplified from RNA transcripts were the TCR beta CDR3 regions. RT-PCR in the first round (using the HTBI primer set) targeted the TCR CDR3. In TCRdb, the multiplex PCR reads were re-called with MiXCR into one record per CDR3 protein. This sample carries 540,000 or so distinct CDR3 sequences, 46% of them seen once, and the ten largest clones take under 20%. In germline, CDR1 is SNHLY, CDR2 FYNNEI. V dropped 7 bases and J dropped 7 bases, with 17 bases sitting between them. The CDR3 sequence is 14 residues long.

V is TRBV2 and J is TRBJ1-3, with D uncertain. Source material: peripheral blood or thyroid tissue (not recorded which). The origin of this receptor is an adult woman with Graves' disease, either hyperthyroidism or ophthalmopathy (not recorded which). CDR3 sequence reads: CASNLDAVMNTIYF. DNA of the CDR3: TGTGCCAGCAACCTGGACGCAGTTATGAACACCATATATTTT.